This passage covers 10 T cell receptor beta chains from one sample sequenced in a study of shared clonotypes between healthy human individuals. Method: immunoSEQ multiplex PCR; TCRdb's copy keeps in-frame clones and lacks some. The sample has more than 400,000 clones; almost 97% are singletons. The specimen sequenced was naive CD4+ T cells sorted from blood. Stated subset: CD45RA+ positively selected. All receptors come from a woman aged 30 to 39 in good health.

The V call is TRBV5-1, the J call TRBJ2-5, with TRBD2 identical over 14 bases. The DNA end favors TRBJ2-7, so the J call may be wrong. Germline CDR1 reads SGHRS; CDR2 reads YFSETQ. This CDR3 is 15 amino acids long. The CDR3, as DNA: TGCGCCAGCACTATCGGGACTAGCGGGAGCTCCGAGCAGTACTTC. Protein sequence: CASTIGTSGSSEQYF.

The CDR3 here is CASSQEGLQPYNEQFF. The DNA for the CDR3 is TGCGCCAGCAGCCAAGAGGGTCTGCAGCCCTACAATGAGCAGTTCTTC. The chain couples TRBV4-1 to TRBJ2-1; D unclear. The CDR3 runs 16 residues. The V end was cut by 0 bases, the J end by 2 bases, with 11 bases between. Germline CDR1 and CDR2: MGHRA and YSYEKL.

The chain recombines TRBV27 with TRBJ2-7, with unresolved D. The CDR3 is made up of 13 amino acids. V lost 10 bases, J lost 0 bases, and 13 bases lay in between. Germline V CDR1 and CDR2: MNHEY, SMNVEV (reference sequence). CDR3 residues: CAIARPSSYEQYF. The CDR3 coding sequence is TGTGCCATCGCAAGACCAAGCTCCTACGAGCAGTACTTC.

This sequence joins TRBV5-1 and TRBJ2-5, with D unclear. Near its end, the DNA agrees better with TRBJ2-7, so the J call may be wrong. CDR3 length: 14 amino acids. Germline V gives CDR1 SGHRS, CDR2 YFSETQ. CDR3 DNA: TGCGCCAGCGGGGATGTGCGCGGATCCTACGAGCAGTACTTC. Its protein is CASGDVRGSYEQYF.

As to this clone: Within the sample, other DNA sequences also encode this same CDR3. The V and J genes are TRBV5-1 and TRBJ2-2; 9 positions match TRBD2. Germline-derived CDR1 and CDR2 are SGHRS and YFSETQ. This CDR3 spans 15 amino acids. Unmatched junction bases numbered 3, after V lost 4 bases and J lost 2 bases. CDR3 residues: CASSILAGNTGELFF. The CDR3, as DNA: TGCGCCAGCAGCATTCTAGCGGGAAACACCGGGGAGCTGTTTTTT.

The sample holds one count of this clone. This chain links TRBV30 with TRBJ1-3; a weak D match, TRBD1 (6 bases). Trimming cost V 4 bases and J 4 bases, with 11 bases left between them. CDR3 size: 13 residues. CDR1 GTSNPN and CDR2 SVGIG come from the germline V gene (reference sequence). In nucleotides, the CDR3 is TGTGCCTGGACCGGGACACAGGGAAACACCATATATTTT. It translates to CAWTGTQGNTIYF.

This chain links TRBV4-2 with TRBJ2-7; no reliable D call. This CDR3 spans 13 amino acids. The ends were cut back, 1 base at V and 6 bases at J, with 10 bases in the middle. CDR1 LGHNA and CDR2 YNFKEQ come from the germline V gene. The CDR3 protein is CASSQVGSSEQYF. CDR3 DNA: TGTGCCAGCAGCCAAGTCGGTAGCAGCGAGCAGTACTTC.

CDR3 coding DNA: TGTGCCAGCAGTTCCGGGACTAGCGGGAGTATTGAGCAGTTCTTC. This gives the protein CASSSGTSGSIEQFF. The gene calls are TRBV11-2 and TRBJ2-1, with 14 nucleotides matching TRBD2. In germline, CDR1 is SGHAT, CDR2 FQNNGV. This CDR3 spans 15 amino acids. V lost 6 bases, J lost 9 bases, and 7 bases stayed unmatched.

The chain joins TRBV7-9 to TRBJ2-7; the match to TRBD1 covers 8 bases. This CDR3 region has 14 residues. CDR1 SEHNR and CDR2 FQNEAQ come from the germline V gene (reference sequence). V lost 4 bases to trimming and J lost 6 bases; unmatched junction nucleotides: 8. CDR3 sequence: CASSSDRGVSEQYF. The CDR3 nucleotides are TGTGCCAGCAGCTCCGACAGGGGAGTCAGCGAGCAGTACTTC.

The sample holds one count of this clone. The rearrangement links TRBV5-1 to TRBJ1-6; 8 nucleotides agree with TRBD1. Trimming took 4 bases from V and 2 from J; bases not matched to a gene: 11. CDR3 length: 18 residues. Germline CDR1 is SGHRS and CDR2 is YFSETQ. The CDR3 DNA reads as TGCGCCAGCAGCGCACGACAGGGGACAGACCCCTATAATTCACCCCTCCACTTT. Its translation is CASSARQGTDPYNSPLHF.